A selection of T cell receptor beta chains follows, all from one sample in a study of T cell responses to AZD1222 COVID-19 vaccine. Sequenced by immunoSEQ multiplex PCR; TCRdb stores in-frame clones only, minus some. The repertoire holds roughly 110,000 clones, with roughly nine tenths as singletons. This material consisted of peripheral blood, taken 28 days after the second AZD1222 dose. The receptor source for this set is an adult who received the AZD1222 COVID-19 vaccine. The CDR3 runs from the conserved cysteine through the conserved F or W. D genes are given only for firm matches. Only some rows state a clone size, as once, few, many or a class for expanded clones.

V,J,length,size,D,CDR3,DNA
TRBV7-6,TRBJ1-4,15,once,TRBD1,CASSAGTGVNEKLFF,TGTGCCAGCAGCGCAGGGACAGGGGTTAATGAAAAACTGTTTTTT
TRBV2,TRBJ1-1,11,NA,NA,CATRTSMKAFF,TGTGCCACCCGGACCTCCATGAAAGCTTTCTTT
TRBV9,TRBJ2-1,16,few,TRBD2,CASSGRSSGGYNEQFF,TGTGCCAGCAGCGGTAGGTCTAGCGGGGGCTACAATGAGCAGTTCTTC
TRBV4-1,TRBJ2-7,15,NA,NA,CASSQVPGPPYEQYF,TGCGCCAGCAGCCAAGTGCCAGGGCCCCCTTACGAGCAGTACTTC
TRBV3-1/TRBV3-2,TRBJ1-5,16,NA,NA,CASSQDFAGKDQPQHF,TGTGCCAGCAGCCAAGATTTCGCGGGTAAGGATCAGCCCCAGCATTTT
TRBV10-1,TRBJ2-7,17,NA,TRBD2,CASSGTSGGARANEQYF,TGCGCCAGCAGCGGGACTAGCGGGGGGGCTCGGGCTAACGAGCAGTACTTC
TRBV14,TRBJ2-1,14,NA,NA,CASSQGTGGDEQFF,TGTGCCAGCAGCCAAGGGACCGGGGGCGATGAGCAGTTCTTC
TRBV7-8,TRBJ1-2,17,NA,TRBD1,CASSEVARTGNLRGYTF,TGTGCCAGCAGCGAAGTTGCCCGGACAGGGAATCTTCGAGGCTACACCTTC
TRBV5-4,TRBJ1-5,14,NA,NA,CASSLGGVGQPQHF,TGTGCCAGCAGCTTGGGAGGGGTCGGGCAGCCCCAGCATTTT
TRBV7-9,TRBJ1-1,16,once,TRBD1,CASSFLTGSMNTEAFF,TGTGCCAGCAGCTTTCTGACAGGGTCTATGAACACTGAAGCTTTCTTT
TRBV23-1,TRBJ1-5,14,NA,NA,CASSQCGSNQPQHF,TGCGCCAGCAGTCAATGCGGTAGCAATCAGCCCCAGCATTTT
TRBV18,TRBJ1-1,13,NA,NA,CASGSRVDTEAFF,TGTGCCAGCGGGTCGAGGGTCGACACTGAAGCTTTCTTT
TRBV11-2,TRBJ1-4,18,NA,TRBD1,CASSLVVVGQGAGGKLFF,TGTGCCAGCAGCTTAGTCGTGGTTGGGCAGGGGGCAGGAGGAAAACTGTTTTTT
TRBV29-1,TRBJ1-1,15,NA,NA,CSVWGAQMQNTEAFF,TGCAGCGTTTGGGGGGCACAAATGCAGAACACTGAAGCTTTCTTT
TRBV28,TRBJ1-5,12,few,NA,CASRTTNQPQHF,TGTGCCAGCAGAACTACTAATCAGCCCCAGCATTTT
TRBV9,TRBJ2-1,15,NA,NA,CASSFTSFANNEQFF,TGTGCCAGCAGCTTCACTAGCTTTGCGAACAATGAGCAGTTCTTC
TRBV4-1,TRBJ2-1,18,NA,NA,CASSRGRGTASSYNEQFF,TGCGCCAGCAGCCGAGGACGGGGGACAGCAAGCTCCTACAATGAGCAGTTCTTC
TRBV2,TRBJ1-2,14,NA,TRBD1,CASSGGRGQVGYTF,TGTGCCAGCAGTGGAGGGAGGGGGCAGGTGGGCTACACCTTC
TRBV6-6,TRBJ2-5,16,NA,TRBD2,CASSTETSGVTETQYF,TGTGCCAGCAGTACCGAGACTAGCGGGGTGACGGAGACCCAGTACTTC
TRBV6-2/TRBV6-3,TRBJ2-1,17,NA,NA,CASSYSKAQSSYNEQFF,TGTGCCAGCAGTTACTCGAAAGCTCAGAGCTCCTACAATGAGCAGTTCTTC
TRBV28,TRBJ2-7,14,few,NA,CASSFQGGAYEQYF,TGTGCCAGCAGTTTTCAGGGGGGGGCCTACGAGCAGTACTTC
TRBV5-5,TRBJ1-5,16,NA,TRBD1,CASSPGQVLANQPQHF,TGTGCCAGCAGCCCCGGACAGGTCCTAGCAAATCAGCCCCAGCATTTT
TRBV3-1/TRBV3-2,TRBJ1-4,14,NA,NA,CASSQRTEGEKLFF,TGTGCCAGCAGCCAGAGGACAGAGGGTGAAAAACTGTTTTTT
TRBV11-3,TRBJ2-3,16,NA,TRBD2,CASSHSPGTTPDTQYF,TGTGCCAGCAGCCATAGCCCCGGGACTACCCCCGATACGCAGTATTTT
TRBV9,TRBJ1-6,15,NA,NA,CASSVGDQGYSPLHF,TGTGCCAGCAGCGTAGGGGATCAGGGATATTCACCCCTCCACTTT
TRBV5-8,TRBJ2-1,14,NA,TRBD2,CASPPSGVFDEQFF,TGTGCCAGCCCTCCAAGCGGGGTCTTCGATGAGCAGTTCTTC
TRBV28,TRBJ1-3,16,NA,TRBD1,CASSPGTGGLGNTIYF,TGTGCCAGCAGTCCGGGGACAGGGGGTCTGGGAAACACCATATATTTT
TRBV5-1,TRBJ1-4,14,NA,NA,CASSRRATNEKLFF,TGCGCCAGCAGCCGAAGGGCAACTAATGAAAAACTGTTTTTT
TRBV7-2,TRBJ1-2,15,NA,NA,CASSLEPGLDYGYTF,TGTGCCAGCAGCTTAGAACCGGGGTTGGACTATGGCTACACCTTC
TRBV6-2/TRBV6-3,TRBJ1-2,14,NA,NA,CASSYGWGNYGYTF,TGTGCCAGCAGTTACGGATGGGGGAACTATGGCTACACCTTC
TRBV6-2/TRBV6-3,TRBJ1-2,13,NA,NA,CASSYSGGLGYTF,TGTGCCAGCAGTTACTCCGGGGGGCTTGGCTACACCTTC
TRBV5-4,TRBJ2-7,17,few,TRBD2,CASSNLEDSGRSYEQYF,TGTGCCAGCAGCAATCTGGAGGATAGCGGGCGCTCCTACGAGCAGTACTTC
TRBV5-5,TRBJ1-1,17,NA,NA,CASSSVRGGDMNTEAFF,TGTGCCAGCAGCTCTGTGCGCGGGGGGGATATGAACACTGAAGCTTTCTTT
TRBV19,TRBJ2-7,13,NA,NA,CASSIGDGMEQYF,TGTGCCAGTAGTATAGGGGACGGGATGGAGCAGTACTTC
TRBV7-2,TRBJ1-5,16,NA,TRBD1,CASSLDRGYSNQPQHF,TGTGCCAGCAGCTTAGACAGGGGGTATAGCAATCAGCCCCAGCATTTT
TRBV2,TRBJ2-1,13,NA,NA,CASSQGPNNEQFF,TGTGCCAGCAGTCAGGGACCAAACAATGAGCAGTTCTTC
TRBV4-3,TRBJ2-7,17,NA,TRBD1,CASSQVGPGTGPYEQYF,TGCGCCAGCAGCCAAGTGGGTCCCGGGACAGGGCCCTACGAGCAGTACTTC
TRBV25-1,TRBJ2-5,14,NA,NA,CASEHQGRQETQYF,TGTGCCAGCGAACATCAGGGACGGCAAGAGACCCAGTACTTC
TRBV27,TRBJ1-5,16,NA,NA,CASSLKGYGGNQPQHF,TGTGCCAGCAGTTTAAAAGGATATGGTGGCAATCAGCCCCAGCATTTT
TRBV6-4,TRBJ2-2,17,NA,NA,CASSEDRGGADTGELFF,TGTGCCAGCAGCGAAGACCGTGGGGGGGCGGACACCGGGGAGCTGTTTTTT
TRBV4-2,TRBJ1-6,17,NA,NA,CASSQDLGSSYNSPLHF,TGTGCCAGCAGCCAAGATCTAGGGAGTTCCTATAATTCACCCCTCCACTTT
TRBV15,TRBJ2-5,13,NA,NA,CATSRGTEETQYF,TGTGCCACCAGCAGAGGGACAGAAGAGACCCAGTACTTC
TRBV5-1,TRBJ2-2,15,NA,NA,CASSPGTRNTGELFF,TGCGCCAGCAGCCCGGGGACCAGGAACACCGGGGAGCTGTTTTTT
TRBV28,TRBJ1-6,14,few,TRBD1,CASRFGTANSPLHF,TGTGCCAGCAGATTCGGGACAGCTAATTCACCCCTCCACTTT
TRBV11-3,TRBJ2-1,18,NA,TRBD2,CASSLDQSGTTSYNEQFF,TGTGCCAGCAGCTTAGATCAATCGGGGACTACGTCCTACAATGAGCAGTTCTTC
TRBV6-5,TRBJ2-2,14,NA,NA,CASSPRTGTGELFF,TGTGCCAGCAGTCCTCGGACGGGCACCGGGGAGCTGTTTTTT